The rows below give T cell receptor beta chains drawn from one sample of a study of T cell responses to AZD1222 COVID-19 vaccine. Data came from immunoSEQ multiplex PCR; TCRdb stores just in-frame clones and leaves some out. The table has about 94,000 clones, roughly 84% seen once; the top ten hold about 14%. This specimen was peripheral blood, taken on day 0 of AZD1222 vaccination. Receptors originate from an adult in good health. CDR3s include the opening cysteine and the closing phenylalanine or tryptophan. The D gene is left open where the match is weak. Size tells how often a clone was seen (once, few, many) or the class of an expanded clone, and some rows leave it out.

once	.	TRBV6-5	TRBJ1-5	CASSTSTEQPQHF	.
.	TRBD1	TRBV11-3	TRBJ2-5	CASSLGQGRGETQYF	TGTGCCAGCAGCTTGGGACAGGGGCGAGGGGAGACCCAGTACTTC
.	.	TRBV6-5	TRBJ2-1	CASSYSRRHEQFF	TGTGCCAGCAGTTACTCGCGCCGCCATGAGCAGTTCTTC
.	.	TRBV7-9	TRBJ2-1	CASSPGQYNEQFF	TGTGCCAGCAGCCCCGGACAGTACAATGAGCAGTTCTTC
.	.	TRBV7-9	TRBJ1-1	CASSIQGRGNTEAFF	TGTGCCAGCAGCATTCAAGGGCGTGGGAACACTGAAGCTTTCTTT
.	TRBD1	TRBV20-1	TRBJ1-1	CSARTGGRAFF	TGCAGTGCTCGAACAGGGGGCCGAGCTTTCTTT
few	.	TRBV9	TRBJ1-2	CASSLPKVNTNYGYTF	TGTGCCAGCAGCCTCCCGAAGGTGAACACTAACTATGGCTACACCTTC
many	.	TRBV30	TRBJ1-1	CAWSVSDTGTEAFF	TGTGCCTGGAGTGTATCCGATACGGGGACTGAAGCTTTCTTT
.	.	TRBV11-2	TRBJ2-7	CASRGGSYEQYF	TGTGCCAGCCGGGGCGGTTCCTACGAGCAGTACTTC
.	TRBD2	TRBV19	TRBJ2-1	CASSGGAGGPYNEQFF	TGTGCCAGTAGTGGCGGTGCGGGGGGGCCCTACAATGAGCAGTTCTTC
.	.	TRBV19	TRBJ1-2	CASSMGGYGYTF	TGTGCCAGTAGTATGGGAGGGTATGGCTACACCTTC
.	.	TRBV6-6	TRBJ2-3	CASSQSGGVSTDTQYF	TGTGCCAGCAGCCAGAGCGGAGGGGTTAGCACAGATACGCAGTATTTT
once	.	TRBV5-8	TRBJ1-1	CASSPGTPNPYMNTEAFF	TGTGCCAGCAGCCCCGGGACACCGAACCCTTACATGAACACTGAAGCTTTCTTT
.	.	TRBV20-1	TRBJ2-7	CSARGPYEQYF	TGCAGTGCTAGAGGGCCCTACGAGCAGTACTTC
few	TRBD2	TRBV5-1	TRBJ2-3	CASSSGTSGRTDTQYF	TGCGCCAGCAGCTCGGGGACTAGCGGTCGCACAGATACGCAGTATTTT
.	.	TRBV5-1	TRBJ1-1	CASSPLQGKNTEAFF	TGCGCCAGCAGCCCTCTACAGGGTAAGAACACTGAAGCTTTCTTT
.	.	TRBV27	TRBJ2-7	CASSLSTGRDEQYF	TGTGCCAGCAGTTTATCGACAGGGAGGGACGAGCAGTACTTC
.	.	TRBV28	TRBJ1-2	CAIDPGGVYGYTF	TGTGCCATCGACCCCGGGGGTGTTTATGGCTACACCTTC
.	.	TRBV30	TRBJ2-6	CAWSVPGANVLTF	TGTGCCTGGAGTGTACCTGGGGCCAACGTCCTGACTTTC
.	.	TRBV20-1	TRBJ1-5	CSASLQEHQPQHF	TGCAGTGCTAGTCTACAGGAGCATCAGCCCCAGCATTTT
.	TRBD1	TRBV7-2	TRBJ2-7	CASSFDRGQREQYF	TGTGCCAGCAGCTTCGACAGGGGGCAGAGAGAGCAGTACTTC
.	.	TRBV29-1	TRBJ1-5	CSHGAGGDQPQHF	TGCAGCCACGGAGCAGGTGGCGATCAGCCCCAGCATTTT
.	.	TRBV7-3	TRBJ1-5	CASSLTRAVRRWLAYVNQPQHF	TGTGCCAGCAGCTTAACTAGGGCCGTGAGAAGATGGTTGGCCTATGTCAATCAGCCCCAGCATTTT
.	.	TRBV6-5	TRBJ2-2	CASTVTGELFF	TGTGCCAGCACGGTTACCGGGGAGCTGTTTTTT
.	TRBD1	TRBV7-8	TRBJ1-6	CASSLDRGNSPLHF	TGTGCCAGCAGCTTAGACAGGGGGAATTCACCCCTCCACTTT
.	TRBD1	TRBV5-1	TRBJ1-3	CASSFAGGEGNTIYF	TGCGCCAGCAGCTTTGCAGGGGGCGAAGGAAACACCATATATTTT
.	.	TRBV15	TRBJ1-5	CATSRDLRTGGNQPQHF	TGTGCCACCAGCAGAGATCTAAGGACCGGGGGCAATCAGCCCCAGCATTTT